This entry features one T cell receptor (beta chain) sequence. What it binds is unknown. This record comes from a study of shared clonotypes between healthy human individuals. Study-level background: The plates for each donor numbered three CD4 naive, three CD4 memory, two CD8 naive and one CD8 memory.

CD45RO-negative, CCR7-selected cells formed the naive CD8 fraction, which excluded terminally differentiated effector memory CD45RA+ cells. An assay was performed, and its level was deep. The method was immunoSEQ multiplex PCR; TCRdb's version includes in-frame clones alone and lacks a portion of them. The sample shows some 800,000 clones, approximately 92% of them seen only once. Overall study results and limits: Researchers sampled only blood; tissue repertoires likely differ.

This receptor was obtained from a young man in good health. The sample consisted of naive CD8+ T cells sorted from blood.

The CDR3 reads CASSQCDPGGETQYF. The DNA for the CDR3 is TGCGCCAGCAGTCAATGTGATCCAGGGGGCGAGACCCAGTACTTC. V gene TRBV23-1 combines with J gene TRBJ2-5, with TRBD1 identical over 8 bases. TRBV23-1 falls under the ORF class, with uncertain function. The trim removed 1 base at V and 5 bases at J, leaving 6 bases unmatched. The CDR3 length is 15 residues.